A selection of T cell receptor beta chains follows, all from one sample in a study of shared clonotypes between healthy human individuals. This table comes from immunoSEQ multiplex PCR, and its TCRdb copy is limited to in-frame clones, with some not included. Of about 2.4 million clones listed, 93% are singletons. Input material: naive CD4+ T cells from PBMCs. The receptors here all came from a man younger than 35 in good health. Some clones in this sample may be carry-over from other donors' samples. Both conserved end residues are part of each CDR3. The order of the fields is clone size, D gene, J gene, V gene, CDR3 protein, CDR3 DNA. The D gene is left open where the match is weak. Clone size is stated in some rows and not others, as once, few, many or a class when expanded.

. . TRBJ1-3 TRBV6-5 CASSRDGGNTIYF TGTGCCAGCAGCAGAGACGGGGGAAACACCATATATTTT
. . TRBJ2-3 TRBV5-1 CASSLGSYGTDTQYF TGCGCCAGCAGCTTGGGTAGCTACGGCACAGATACGCAGTATTTT
. . TRBJ1-5 TRBV15 CATSRTTGQGQPQHF TGTGCCACCAGCAGAACCACAGGGCAGGGACAGCCCCAGCATTTT
. . TRBJ2-5 TRBV6-5 CASSYSRGNQETQYF TGTGCCAGCAGTTACTCGAGAGGGAACCAAGAGACCCAGTACTTC
. . TRBJ2-3 TRBV28 CASSFRSLGDTQYF TGTGCCAGCAGTTTTCGATCCTTAGGAGATACGCAGTATTTT
. TRBD1 TRBJ1-1 TRBV5-5 CASSLVTGGKAFF TGTGCCAGCAGCTTGGTGACAGGGGGAAAAGCTTTCTTT
. . TRBJ1-1 TRBV20-1 CSAWDTGGAFF TGCAGTGCTTGGGACACTGGTGGAGCTTTCTTT
. . TRBJ2-7 TRBV6-6 CASSYTADSYEQYF TGTGCCAGCAGTTACACAGCGGACTCCTACGAGCAGTACTTC
once . TRBJ2-7 TRBV5-1 CASSLTGQGAYEQYF TGCGCCAGCAGCTTGACCGGGCAGGGTGCCTACGAGCAGTACTTC
. TRBD1 TRBJ1-1 TRBV7-9 CASSSPMGQGRVGEAFF TGTGCCAGCAGCTCCCCTATGGGACAGGGGCGGGTAGGTGAAGCTTTCTTT
. . TRBJ2-1 TRBV21-1 CASSPRTSGIYNEQFF TGTGCCAGCAGCCCCCGGACTAGCGGGATCTACAATGAGCAGTTCTTC
once . TRBJ2-1 TRBV11-2 CASSSTRGNNEQFF TGTGCCAGCAGCTCCACCCGGGGAAACAATGAGCAGTTCTTC
. TRBD1 TRBJ2-7 TRBV2 CASSSDRGTYSEQYF TGTGCCAGCAGCTCGGACAGGGGGACTTACAGCGAGCAGTACTTC
once TRBD2 TRBJ2-1 TRBV28 CASSSSSGGDYNEQFF TGTGCCAGCAGTTCCTCTAGCGGGGGGGACTACAATGAGCAGTTCTTC